This T cell receptor (beta chain) was sequenced in a study of Graves' ophthalmopathy and Graves' hyperthyroidism. Amplification of the TCR beta CDR3 regions used RNA transcripts (as template). HTBI primers were used in a first-round RT-PCR, which preceded a second-round multiplex PCR. TCRdb processed the multiplex PCR reads anew with MiXCR; each CDR3 protein has one entry. The sample consists of 500,000 to 700,000 distinct CDR3 sequences, about 40% of them appearing once. V was shortened by 5 bases and J by 5 bases, with 12 bases between the two germline ends. CDR3 length: 13 amino acids. Germline V gives CDR1 MNHEY, CDR2 SMNVEV (reference sequence). The diagnosis was founded upon clinical symptoms, serum thyroxine, TRAb, thyroid ultrasound and orbital computed tomography. Findings and caveats of the study: Among expanded thyroid clonotypes above 0.001 frequency, most also occurred in blood. The model predicted progression of ophthalmopathy with a sensitivity of 60% to 71%, and its specificity was 72% to 80%.

In this sample, this clonotype turned up many times. As yet, its antigen is unknown. This clonotype originated in an adult man with Graves' hyperthyroidism. Sequencing input: peripheral blood or thyroid tissue (not recorded which). The genes are TRBV27 and TRBJ1-2; D unresolved. The CDR3 DNA reads as TGTGCCAGCAGTCCTCCCGGGAGGTATGGCTACACCTTC. Protein sequence: CASSPPGRYGYTF.